This T cell receptor beta chain was identified in a study of tumor-infiltrating lymphocytes in localized non-small cell lung cancer. Overall study context: The cohort mixed smokers and never-smokers, several histologies, and some post-neoadjuvant-chemotherapy samples. Whole-study findings and limits: Each assay used a separate piece of the same tissue.

Sequencing was performed with immunoSEQ multiplex PCR; in TCRdb, only in-frame clones are kept and a portion is missing. The sample consists of over 10,000 clones, 70% to 90% of them appearing once. With respect to this clone: Its matching antigen is unknown.

The CDR3 contains 16 residues. J gave up 5 bases and V 3 bases, and 11 bases lay outside the gene matches. From germline, CDR1 is GTSNPN and CDR2 SVGIG (reference sequence). V gene TRBV30 combines with J gene TRBJ2-2; TRBD2 aligns across 8 bases. Sequencing input: uninvolved lung tissue not adjacent to the tumor. The sequence derives from a human donor with non-small cell lung cancer. The CDR3 coding sequence is TGTGCCTGGAGCGCTGGAGCGGGAGTGGGAACCGGGGAGCTGTTTTTT. Its protein is CAWSAGAGVGTGELFF.